This T cell receptor (beta chain) comes out of a study of blood T cell repertoires in COVID-19 (TCRdb year 2020). Notes on the research overall: The collaborator samples originated in the United States, Italy and Spain and spanned the acute and convalescent phases of COVID-19. The prospective study material was composed of cDNA or gDNA derived from T cells, B-cell-depleted T cells, or PBMCs. The dataset comprised deeply sampled blood TCRbeta repertoires from subjects exposed to, actively infected with, or recovered from COVID-19. A freely available public database, intended as a resource for researchers studying the immune response to SARS-CoV-2, is where the repertoires were released. The samples were drawn from two sources: the first 160 participants of the ongoing ImmuneRACE study, and 1,000 to 1,500 subjects contributed by 6 global collaborators. The sample metadata nearly always contained a de-identified subject ID, COVID-19 status, age in years and sex. HLA class I and class II types, where available, came from metadata supplied by the sample provider rather than from assay-based typing. Overall study results and their limits: The amount of clinical and demographic metadata varied by source and participant and was provided uncurated.

V was cut back by 1 base and J by 4 bases, leaving a gap of 8 bases between them. Taken from cysteine to phenylalanine, the CDR3 has 15 residues. Only the CDR3 DNA is retained, 45 bases long and in frame from the first base. From the germline V gene (reference sequence), CDR1 is SEHNR and CDR2 is FQNEAQ. Participants in the prospective study were aged about 18 to 89 years, lived in some 24 United States geographic areas, and enrolled through a virtual design. Cohort assignment in the prospective study relied on participant-reported clinical history from a screening survey and a study questionnaire. For ImmuneRACE Cohort 3, a participant was defined as recovered based on two consecutive negative NP/OP PCR tests, clearance by a healthcare professional, or resolution of symptoms. In the prospective study, whole blood, serum and a nasopharyngeal or oropharyngeal swab were collected from each participant by mobile phlebotomists. Additional blood draws and questionnaires over a 2-month period could optionally be provided by prospective study participants. Blood samples from the prospective study were shipped frozen or at room temperature prior to DNA extraction.

TCRbeta CDR3 regions were amplified from genomic DNA by means of the immunoSEQ Assay, a bias-controlled multiplex PCR. Processing in the source paper ran as follows. The number of nucleated cells in each sample was estimated from the amplification of reference gene primers within the assay. Sequence reads were collapsed and filtered to measure the absolute abundance of every unique TCRbeta CDR3 rearrangement. For each sample, productive Simpson clonality was calculated by taking the square root of Simpson's diversity index across productive rearrangements. The table comes from immuneACCESS by way of TCRdb, which keeps in-frame sequences with V and J called. Part of the clones is missing from these tables; in studies checked, under half for an unresolved V gene and the rest for unknown reasons. V, J and clone size are those of that table, while D and trimming were read from the DNA. For this sample there are around 260,000 clones; around 85% appear just once. The top ten constitute more than 4% of the sample.

For this clone: Its antigen target is currently unknown. Nothing much larger sits one base from this clone, and base qualities are not available.

Rearrangement joined TRBV7-9 to TRBJ1-6, and perhaps TRBD1 as D gene, on 5 matching bases. This receptor was taken from a woman aged 25 to 39 who had recovered from COVID-19. Sequenced sample: PBMCs or T cells enriched from blood (not recorded which). The sequenced DNA is TGTGCCAGCAGCTTAGGGACATCTTATAATTCACCCCTCCACTTT. Its product reads: CASSLGTSYNSPLHF.